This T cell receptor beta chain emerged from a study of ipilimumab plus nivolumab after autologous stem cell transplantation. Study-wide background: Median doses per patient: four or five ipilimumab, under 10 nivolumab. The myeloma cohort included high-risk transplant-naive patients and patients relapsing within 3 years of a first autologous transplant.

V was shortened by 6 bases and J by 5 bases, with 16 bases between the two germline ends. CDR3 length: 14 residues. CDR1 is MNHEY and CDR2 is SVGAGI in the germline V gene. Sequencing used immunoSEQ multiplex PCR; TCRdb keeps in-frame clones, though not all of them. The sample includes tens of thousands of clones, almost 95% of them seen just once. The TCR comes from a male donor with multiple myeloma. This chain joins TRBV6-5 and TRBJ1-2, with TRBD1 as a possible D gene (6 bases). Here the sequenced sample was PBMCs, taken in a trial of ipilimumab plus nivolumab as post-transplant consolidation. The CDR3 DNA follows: TGTGCCAGCAGCCGGGGACACGGCCTGTATGGCTACACCTTC. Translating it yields CASSRGHGLYGYTF.